This entry lists 17 T cell receptor beta chains sequenced from one sample in a study of blood T cell repertoires in COVID-19. The assay was immunoSEQ multiplex PCR, and TCRdb's table has in-frame clones only and misses some. Of a few hundred thousand clones in the sample, around 86% were seen once. The sample was peripheral blood. The receptors derive from a man aged 50 to 60 with acute or convalescent COVID-19.

The chain is built from TRBV5-4 and TRBJ1-3; D gene uncertain. V shed 1 base and J shed 7 bases, with 9 bases lying between them. CDR1 is SGHNT, CDR2 YYREEE, per germline (reference sequence). This CDR3 region has 13 residues. CDR3 protein: CASSLQQSNTIYF. Written as DNA, the CDR3 is TGTGCCAGCAGCTTGCAACAGAGCAACACCATATATTTT.

The chain links TRBV2 to TRBJ2-7, with D possibly matching TRBD2 (6 bases). CDR1 is SNHLY and CDR2 is FYNNEI in the germline V gene. V was trimmed by 6 bases and J by 2 bases, leaving 8 bases between them. The CDR3 totals 12 residues. The CDR3 here is CASRGGPYEQYF. The CDR3 DNA reads TGTGCCAGCAGGGGGGGTCCCTACGAGCAGTACTTC.

The chain links TRBV25-1 to TRBJ1-4, with D possibly being TRBD1 (6 bases). Germline CDR1 and CDR2: MGHDK and SYGVNS. V was clipped by 2 bases and J by 4 bases, with 11 bases between them. CDR3 size: 15 residues. The CDR3 spells CASSERGQLNEKLFF. CDR3 DNA: TGTGCCAGCAGTGAAAGAGGACAGCTTAATGAAAAACTGTTTTTT.

The rearrangement links TRBV6-4 to TRBJ2-1; D might be TRBD1 (6 bases). Trimming shortened V by 5 bases and J by 4 bases, and 12 bases separated the two germline ends. Germline CDR1 and CDR2: MRHNA and SNTAGT. This CDR3 comprises 14 residues. The CDR3 region is CASSLRGYYNEQFF. Here the CDR3 DNA reads TGTGCCAGCAGTTTGAGGGGGTATTACAATGAGCAGTTCTTC.

The J gene is TRBJ2-2, the V gene TRBV3-1 (or the pseudogene TRBV3-2); D unresolved. Germline V CDR1 and CDR2: LGHDT, YNNKEL (reference sequence). This CDR3 has 15 amino acids. V gave up 5 bases and J gave up 2 bases, with 12 bases separating them. CDR3 nucleotides: TGTGCCAGCAGCACACTTGCGGAAAACACCGGGGAGCTGTTTTTT. As protein: CASSTLAENTGELFF.

CDR3 amino acids: CASSSQGPSNSPLHF. DNA of the CDR3: TGTGCCAGTAGTAGCCAGGGCCCCTCAAATTCACCCCTCCACTTT. The chain carries TRBV19 and TRBJ1-6, with D maybe TRBD1 (5 bases). CDR1 is LNHDA, CDR2 SQIVND, per germline (reference sequence). This CDR3 is 15 amino acids long. The V end lost 4 bases, the J end lost 7 bases, and 14 bases lay between the germline ends. Variable domain in full (rest from reference TRBV19 and TRBJ1-6): DGGITQSPKYLFRKEGQNVTLSCEQNLNHDAMYWYRQDPGQGLRLIYYSQIVNDFQKGDIAEGYSVSREKKESFPLTVTSAQKNPTAFYLCASSSQGPSNSPLHFGNGTRLTVT.

The rearrangement links TRBV7-3 to TRBJ2-3, with 7 bases lining up with TRBD1. Per the germline V gene, CDR1 is SGHTA and CDR2 is FQGTGA. The CDR3 totals 18 residues. Trimming removed 2 bases from V and 0 bases from J; junction bases left unmatched: 11. The CDR3 spells CASSLVGTASTSTDTQYF. The CDR3 nucleotides read TGTGCCAGCAGCTTAGTGGGGACAGCCTCCACTAGCACAGATACGCAGTATTTT. The full variable domain, in which reference TRBV7-3 and TRBJ2-3 provide the parts outside the CDR3, is GAGVSQTPSNKVTEKGKYVELRCDPISGHTALYWYRQSLGQGPEFLIYFQGTGAADDSGLPNDRFFAVRPEGSVSTLKIQRTERGDSAVYLCASSLVGTASTSTDTQYFGPGTRLTVL.

The gene calls are TRBV10-3 and TRBJ1-4; D remains ambiguous. This CDR3 is 13 amino acids long. Trimming took 5 bases from V and 7 from J, leaving 11 bases between them. CDR1 and CDR2 from the germline V gene are ENHRY and SYGVKD. The CDR3 loop is CAISRGSFEKLFF. The CDR3 DNA reads TGTGCCATCAGTCGGGGATCCTTTGAAAAACTGTTTTTT.

This chain joins TRBV4-1 and TRBJ1-6; TRBD1 is a possible D gene (5 bases). The CDR3 is made up of 13 amino acids. The V gene's germline CDR1 is MGHRA and CDR2 YSYEKL. Trimming removed 8 bases from V and 14 bases from J, with 19 bases in between. The CDR3 DNA sequence: TGCGCCAGCCGAGTGGATGGGGGGTCAACCCTCCACTTT. It codes for CASRVDGGSTLHF.

V gene TRBV6-1 combines with J gene TRBJ1-2; the match to TRBD1 covers 7 bases. The ends lost 1 base at V and 7 bases at J; junction bases unmatched: 12. The CDR3 consists of 16 residues. The germline gives CDR1 MNHNS, CDR2 SASEGT. Here the CDR3 reads CASSEVGDRDLRGYTF. The CDR3 region has the DNA TGTGCCAGCAGTGAAGTTGGAGACAGGGATTTACGTGGCTACACCTTC.

This CDR3 is CASSAGVAFGNTIYF. In DNA, the CDR3 is TGTGCCAGCAGTGCGGGGGTAGCCTTCGGAAACACCATATATTTT. The gene calls are TRBV2 and TRBJ1-3; possible D gene TRBD1, 5 bases. V dropped 4 bases and J dropped 4 bases, with 14 bases sitting between them. The CDR3 runs 15 residues. The germline gives CDR1 SNHLY, CDR2 FYNNEI. The full variable domain, its missing parts supplied by reference TRBV2 and TRBJ1-3, is EPEVTQTPSHQVTQMGQEVILRCVPISNHLYFYWYRQILGQKVEFLVSFYNNEISEKSEIFDDQFSVERPDGSNFTLKIRSTKLEDSAMYFCASSAGVAFGNTIYFGEGSWLTVV.

The rearrangement uses TRBV12-5 and TRBJ2-7; D is unclear. Trimming removed 0 bases from V and 6 bases from J, with 6 bases in between. CDR1 is LGHNT and CDR2 is FRNRAP in the germline V gene. There are 12 residues in the CDR3. In DNA form, the CDR3 reads TGTGCTAGTGGTTTGGTATCCGGCGAGCAGTACTTC. It codes for CASGLVSGEQYF.

The chain recombines TRBV10-2 with TRBJ1-4; possible D gene TRBD1, 6 bases. There are 17 residues in the CDR3. V dropped 8 bases and J dropped 0 bases, with 19 bases sitting between them. CDR1 WSHSY and CDR2 SAAADI come from the germline V gene. The CDR3: CASRRDKTGTTNEKLFF. For the CDR3, the DNA is TGCGCCAGCCGTCGGGACAAAACCGGAACAACTAATGAAAAACTGTTTTTT.

The rearrangement uses TRBV7-9 and TRBJ2-5; 8 nucleotides line up with TRBD1. V shed 5 bases, J shed 3 bases, and the junction held 5 bases outside the gene matches. The CDR3 is made up of 14 amino acids. Germline assignment: CDR1 SEHNR and CDR2 FQNEAQ (reference sequence). Written as DNA, the CDR3 is TGTGCCAGCAGCAGAATGACAGGGGAAGAGACCCAGTACTTC. It encodes CASSRMTGEETQYF. Full variable domain (remainder filled in from reference TRBV7-9 and TRBJ2-5): DTGVSQNPRHKITKRGQNVTFRCDPISEHNRLYWYRQTLGQGPEFLTYFQNEAQLEKSRLLSDRFSAERPKGSFSTLEIQRTEQGDSAMYLCASSRMTGEETQYFGPGTRLLVL.

The gene calls are TRBV6-6 and TRBJ1-4; 8 bases are a match to TRBD1. The V segment lost 6 bases and the J segment 10 bases; nucleotides outside the gene matches: 10. There are 14 residues in the CDR3. The germline V gene has CDR1 MNHNY and CDR2 SVGAGI (reference sequence). The CDR3: CASSRGQEGVKLFF. CDR3 DNA: TGTGCCAGCAGCCGGGGACAGGAGGGCGTAAAACTGTTTTTT.

The chain recombines TRBV11-1 with TRBJ2-5, with 9 bases matching TRBD1. CDR3 length: 16 residues. Germline CDR1 and CDR2: SGHAT and FQDESV (reference sequence). Unmatched junction bases numbered 9, after V lost 5 bases and J lost 2 bases. CDR3 loop: CASSRAGTGIQETQYF. CDR3 in DNA: TGTGCCAGCAGCCGCGCCGGGACAGGGATACAAGAGACCCAGTACTTC.

V gene TRBV23-1 combines with J gene TRBJ2-1; weak D call: TRBD1 (5 bases). TRBV23-1 is identified as an open reading frame with a role that is uncertain. This CDR3 region has 14 residues. CDR3 amino acids: CPMRQTNPDNEQFF. DNA of the CDR3: TGCCCCATGCGACAGACGAATCCAGACAATGAGCAGTTCTTC.